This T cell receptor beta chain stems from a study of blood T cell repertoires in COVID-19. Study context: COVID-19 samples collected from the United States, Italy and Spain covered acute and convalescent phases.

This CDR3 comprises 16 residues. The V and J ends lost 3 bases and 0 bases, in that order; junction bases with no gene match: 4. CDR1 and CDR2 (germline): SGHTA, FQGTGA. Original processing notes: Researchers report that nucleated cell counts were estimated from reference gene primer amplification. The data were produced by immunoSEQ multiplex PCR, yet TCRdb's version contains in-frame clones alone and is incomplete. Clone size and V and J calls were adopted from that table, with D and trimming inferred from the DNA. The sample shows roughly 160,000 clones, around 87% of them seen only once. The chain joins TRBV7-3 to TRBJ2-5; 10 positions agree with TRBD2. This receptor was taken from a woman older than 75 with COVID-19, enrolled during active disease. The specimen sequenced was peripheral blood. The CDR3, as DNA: TGTGCCAGCAGCTTTGGCACTAGCGGGAACCAAGAGACCCAGTACTTC. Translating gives CASSFGTSGNQETQYF.